One TCR beta chain is described in this entry. Ten or more counts support this clonotype. Its antigen target is currently unknown. Base qualities are not recorded, but no much larger clone differs from it by a single base. The data belong to a study of T cells of healthy individuals (dated by TCRdb to between 2018 and 2020). Receptor libraries were prepared by 5' RACE. The sequencer was an Illumina MiSeq. TCRdb reworked the public reads: Q25 trimming with fastp, MiXCR clone assembly, productive beta chains retained. Here each entry gathers all rows of one CDR3 protein and keeps the most common genes and DNA. The sample profile shows around 98,000 distinct CDR3 sequences; 17% of them were found once. Approximately 5.7% of the sample comes from the top ten. CDR1 and CDR2 are drawn from the germline V gene: MDHEN, SYDVKM. There are 13 amino acids in the CDR3, from cysteine to phenylalanine inclusive. Only the CDR3 DNA is retained, 39 bases long and in frame from the first base. Trimming costs V 5 bases and J 2 bases, and their ends lie 9 bases apart.

The source is a human donor in good health. The sequence joins TRBV28 to TRBJ1-2; TRBD1 might be the D gene, on 5 matching bases. The CDR3: CASSTGFNYGYTF. The DNA sequence is TGTGCCAGCAGTACAGGATTCAACTATGGCTACACCTTC.